A few counts support the clone carrying this T cell receptor (beta chain). Germline lookup yields CDR1 LGHNA and CDR2 YSLEER. The CDR3 contains 16 residues. V was clipped by 3 bases and J by 1 base; unmatched bases: 5. This specimen comes from a study of technical replicates of blood from a few donors. Clones were read by immunoSEQ multiplex PCR, and TCRdb kept only the in-frame ones, dropping some. The data hold tens of thousands of clones, with more than 75% observed a single time. The TCR comes from a human donor in good health. Some clones in this sample may be carry-over from other donors' samples. The V and J genes are TRBV4-3 and TRBJ2-7, with 11 bases lining up with TRBD2. Input material: PBMCs. This chain's CDR3 is CASSQGGLADSYEQYF. CDR3 coding DNA: TGCGCCAGCAGCCAGGGGGGACTAGCGGATTCCTACGAGCAGTACTTC.